This T cell receptor beta chain was obtained from a study of T cell changes during pregnancy in multiple sclerosis. Germline CDR1 reads SGDLS; CDR2 reads YYNGEE. This CDR3 comprises 15 residues. V gave up 2 bases and J gave up 1 base, with 11 bases separating them. This table comes from immunoSEQ multiplex PCR, and its TCRdb copy is limited to in-frame clones, with some not included. The sample carries about 53,000 clones, about 90% recorded once. This clone was found once. The source of this sequence is a female donor with multiple sclerosis, enrolled in a pregnancy study. Sample: CD4+ T cells from peripheral blood mononuclear cells, taken in the third trimester of pregnancy. This chain links TRBV9 with TRBJ2-3, with D perhaps matching TRBD2 (5 bases). In nucleotides, the CDR3 is TGTGCCAGCAGCGTCTACACGCGGGGCACAGATACGCAGTATTTT. It is translated as CASSVYTRGTDTQYF.